This is a list of T cell receptor beta chains from one sample in a study of CD8 T cells in Susac syndrome. From the immunoSEQ multiplex PCR reads, TCRdb called clonotypes with MiXCR, one entry per CDR3 protein. The table shows about 150,000 distinct CDR3 sequences, with roughly 96% occurring only once. Sequencing was performed on CD8+ T cells from PBMCs. All receptors come from a human donor with multiple sclerosis. CDR3s include the opening cysteine and the closing phenylalanine or tryptophan. D genes are given only for firm matches. Clone size, where shown, is once, few, many, or a class for clones that have expanded.

V gene: TRBV4-1; clone size: -; J gene: TRBJ2-6; CDR3 length: 14; D gene: -; CDR3 DNA: TGCGCCAGCAGCCCGGCTACTGGGGCCAACGTCCTGACTTTC; CDR3 protein: CASSPATGANVLTF
V gene: TRBV30; clone size: -; J gene: TRBJ2-1; CDR3 length: 16; D gene: TRBD2; CDR3 DNA: TGTGCCTGGAGTGGCCGGGGGGGACTAGCCAAATTTGAGCAGTTCTTC; CDR3 protein: CAWSGRGGLAKFEQFF
V gene: TRBV12-3/TRBV12-4; clone size: -; J gene: TRBJ2-4; CDR3 length: 17; D gene: TRBD1; CDR3 DNA: TGTGCCAGCAGCCCCGCCAGAGGGGGCGCAACCAAAAACATTCAGTACTTC; CDR3 protein: CASSPARGGATKNIQYF
V gene: TRBV7-9; clone size: -; J gene: TRBJ1-1; CDR3 length: 11; D gene: -; CDR3 DNA: TGTGCCGGAGCTGCGAACACTGAAGCTTTCTTT; CDR3 protein: CAGAANTEAFF
V gene: TRBV28; clone size: -; J gene: TRBJ1-5; CDR3 length: 13; D gene: -; CDR3 DNA: TGTGCCAGCGGGGTGTATAGCAATCAGCCCCAGCATTTT; CDR3 protein: CASGVYSNQPQHF
V gene: TRBV19; clone size: -; J gene: TRBJ2-1; CDR3 length: 13; D gene: -; CDR3 DNA: TGTGCCAGTCTAGGGGCTAGGGGCGATGAGCAGTTCTTC; CDR3 protein: CASLGARGDEQFF
V gene: TRBV5-6; clone size: few; J gene: TRBJ1-1; CDR3 length: 13; D gene: -; CDR3 DNA: TGTGCCAGCAGCTTGGGTCCGGGGGATGAAGCTTTCTTT; CDR3 protein: CASSLGPGDEAFF
V gene: TRBV5-6; clone size: -; J gene: TRBJ2-7; CDR3 length: 12; D gene: -; CDR3 DNA: TGTGCCAGCAGCTTGTACAGCTACGAGCAGTACTTC; CDR3 protein: CASSLYSYEQYF
V gene: TRBV9; clone size: -; J gene: TRBJ2-3; CDR3 length: 16; D gene: TRBD2; CDR3 DNA: TGTGCCAGCAGTGGACTAGCGGGGACAACGAGGGATACGCAGTATTTT; CDR3 protein: CASSGLAGTTRDTQYF
V gene: TRBV13; clone size: -; J gene: TRBJ1-1; CDR3 length: 13; D gene: -; CDR3 DNA: TGTGCCAGCCGGGCGGTAGGGGATACTGAAGCTTTCTTT; CDR3 protein: CASRAVGDTEAFF
V gene: TRBV29-1; clone size: -; J gene: TRBJ2-3; CDR3 length: 13; D gene: -; CDR3 DNA: TGCAGTGCTGAGCAGGGGTCTGCAGATACGCAGTATTTT; CDR3 protein: CSAEQGSADTQYF
V gene: TRBV29-1; clone size: -; J gene: TRBJ1-2; CDR3 length: 12; D gene: TRBD1; CDR3 DNA: TGCAGCGTCCCGGGACAGGGACGGGGCTACACCTTC; CDR3 protein: CSVPGQGRGYTF
V gene: TRBV15; clone size: -; J gene: TRBJ2-5; CDR3 length: 13; D gene: -; CDR3 DNA: TGTGCCACCAGCAGGACCTCACAAGAGACCCAGTACTTC; CDR3 protein: CATSRTSQETQYF
V gene: TRBV13; clone size: -; J gene: TRBJ1-1; CDR3 length: 14; D gene: TRBD1; CDR3 DNA: TGTGCCAGCAGCCCACGGACAGGTTACACTGAAGCTTTCTTT; CDR3 protein: CASSPRTGYTEAFF
V gene: TRBV12-3/TRBV12-4; clone size: -; J gene: TRBJ2-1; CDR3 length: 18; D gene: TRBD2; CDR3 DNA: TGTGCCAGCAGTTCCGGGACTAGCGGGGGGGGCTTCTACAATGAGCAGTTCTTC; CDR3 protein: CASSSGTSGGGFYNEQFF
V gene: TRBV20-1; clone size: -; J gene: TRBJ2-7; CDR3 length: 13; D gene: TRBD1; CDR3 DNA: TGCAGTGCTAGGGGGACAGGGCCCTACGAGCAGTACTTC; CDR3 protein: CSARGTGPYEQYF
V gene: TRBV30; clone size: -; J gene: TRBJ1-2; CDR3 length: 13; D gene: -; CDR3 DNA: TGTGCCTGGAGTGAGGAAGGGATCTATGGCTACACCTTC; CDR3 protein: CAWSEEGIYGYTF
V gene: TRBV27; clone size: -; J gene: TRBJ2-2; CDR3 length: 14; D gene: TRBD1; CDR3 DNA: TGTGCCAGCAGTTTGTACAGGGGGACCGGGGAGCTGTTTTTT; CDR3 protein: CASSLYRGTGELFF
V gene: TRBV20-1; clone size: few; J gene: TRBJ2-3; CDR3 length: 15; D gene: TRBD2; CDR3 DNA: TGCAGTGCTAGATCCAGCGGGGAGAGCACAGATACGCAGTATTTT; CDR3 protein: CSARSSGESTDTQYF
V gene: TRBV11-2; clone size: -; J gene: TRBJ2-3; CDR3 length: 14; D gene: -; CDR3 DNA: TGTGCCAGCAGCTTAGTGGTTAGCACAGATACGCAGTATTTT; CDR3 protein: CASSLVVSTDTQYF
V gene: TRBV3-1; clone size: -; J gene: TRBJ2-1; CDR3 length: 14; D gene: TRBD2; CDR3 DNA: TGTGCCAGCAGTTATACCGGGGGGGGGAATGAGCAGTTCTTC; CDR3 protein: CASSYTGGGNEQFF
V gene: TRBV27; clone size: once; J gene: TRBJ1-6; CDR3 length: 15; D gene: TRBD1; CDR3 DNA: TGTGCCAGCAGTTTATCGACAGGGGGTTATTCACCCCTCCACTTT; CDR3 protein: CASSLSTGGYSPLHF
V gene: TRBV13; clone size: -; J gene: TRBJ2-6; CDR3 length: 18; D gene: -; CDR3 DNA: TGTGCCAGCAGCTTAGGAGGTTTCGGTAACTCTGGGGCCAACGTCCTGACTTTC; CDR3 protein: CASSLGGFGNSGANVLTF
V gene: TRBV6-5; clone size: -; J gene: TRBJ2-3; CDR3 length: 17; D gene: -; CDR3 DNA: TGTGCCAGCATTACTGTCGAGGGGGACGGGGACACAGATACGCAGTATTTT; CDR3 protein: CASITVEGDGDTDTQYF
V gene: TRBV6-5; clone size: once; J gene: TRBJ2-2; CDR3 length: 13; D gene: -; CDR3 DNA: TGTGCCAGCGTTTCAGTATCCACCGGGGAGCTGTTTTTT; CDR3 protein: CASVSVSTGELFF
V gene: TRBV9; clone size: -; J gene: TRBJ2-5; CDR3 length: 13; D gene: -; CDR3 DNA: TGTGCCAGCAGCGCTCGGATCTCGGAGACCCAGTACTTC; CDR3 protein: CASSARISETQYF